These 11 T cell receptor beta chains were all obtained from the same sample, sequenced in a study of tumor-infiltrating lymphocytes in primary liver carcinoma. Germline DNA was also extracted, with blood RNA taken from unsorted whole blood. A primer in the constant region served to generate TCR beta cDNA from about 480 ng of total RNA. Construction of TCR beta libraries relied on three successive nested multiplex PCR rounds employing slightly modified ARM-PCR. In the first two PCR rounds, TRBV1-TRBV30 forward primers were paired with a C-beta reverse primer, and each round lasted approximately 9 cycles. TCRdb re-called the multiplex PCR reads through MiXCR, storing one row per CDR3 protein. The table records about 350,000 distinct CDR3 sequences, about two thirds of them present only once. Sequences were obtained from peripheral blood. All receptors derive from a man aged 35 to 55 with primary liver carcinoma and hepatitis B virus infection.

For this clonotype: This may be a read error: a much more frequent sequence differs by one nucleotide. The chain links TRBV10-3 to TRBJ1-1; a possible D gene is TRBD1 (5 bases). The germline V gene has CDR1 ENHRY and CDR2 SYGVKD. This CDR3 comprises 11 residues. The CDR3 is CTISKGTEAFF. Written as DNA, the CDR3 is TGTACCATCAGTAAGGGGACTGAAGCTTTCTTT.

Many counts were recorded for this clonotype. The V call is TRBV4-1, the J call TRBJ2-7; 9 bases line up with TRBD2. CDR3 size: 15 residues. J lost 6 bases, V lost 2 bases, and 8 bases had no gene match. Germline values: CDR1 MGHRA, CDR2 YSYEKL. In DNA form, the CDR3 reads TGCGCCAGCAGCCAATCCTTAGCGGGAGTTCGCGAGCAGTACTTC. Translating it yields CASSQSLAGVREQYF.

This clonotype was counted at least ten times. For the CDR3, the DNA is TGTGCCAGCAGTTTAGCACTGACAGGGCTGAACACCGGGGAGCTGTTTTTT. Translation: CASSLALTGLNTGELFF. The chain joins TRBV12-3 or TRBV12-4 to TRBJ2-2, with 7 positions matching TRBD1. Trimming at V came to 0 bases and at J to 1 base, leaving 5 bases not matched to a gene. This CDR3 spans 17 amino acids.

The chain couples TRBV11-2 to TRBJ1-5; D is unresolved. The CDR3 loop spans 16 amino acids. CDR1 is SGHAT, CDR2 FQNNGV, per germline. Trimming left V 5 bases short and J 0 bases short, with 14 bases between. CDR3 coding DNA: TGTGCCAGCAGCGAAGGGCGAAATAGTAGCAATCAGCCCCAGCATTTT. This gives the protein CASSEGRNSSNQPQHF.

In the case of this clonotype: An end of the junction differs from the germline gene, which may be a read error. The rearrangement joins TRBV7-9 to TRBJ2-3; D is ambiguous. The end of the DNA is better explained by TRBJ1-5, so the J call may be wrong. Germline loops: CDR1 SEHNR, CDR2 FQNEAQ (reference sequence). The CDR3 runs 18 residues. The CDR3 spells CTSSLALAGGVNMDTQHF. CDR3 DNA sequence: TGTACCAGCAGCTTAGCCCTAGCGGGAGGAGTCAATATGGATACGCAGCATTTT.

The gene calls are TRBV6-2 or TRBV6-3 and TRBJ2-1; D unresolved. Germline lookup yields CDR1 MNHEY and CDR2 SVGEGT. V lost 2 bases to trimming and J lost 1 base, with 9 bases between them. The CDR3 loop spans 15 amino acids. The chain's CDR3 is CASSYGAPSYNEQFF. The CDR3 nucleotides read TGTGCCAGCAGTTACGGTGCGCCTTCCTACAATGAGCAGTTCTTC.

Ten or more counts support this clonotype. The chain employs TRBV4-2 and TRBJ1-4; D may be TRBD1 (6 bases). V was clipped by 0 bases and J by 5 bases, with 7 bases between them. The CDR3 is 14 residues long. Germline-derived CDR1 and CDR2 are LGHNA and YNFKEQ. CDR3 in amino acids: CASSQDDRNEKLFF. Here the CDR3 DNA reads TGTGCCAGCAGCCAAGACGACAGGAATGAAAAACTGTTTTTT.

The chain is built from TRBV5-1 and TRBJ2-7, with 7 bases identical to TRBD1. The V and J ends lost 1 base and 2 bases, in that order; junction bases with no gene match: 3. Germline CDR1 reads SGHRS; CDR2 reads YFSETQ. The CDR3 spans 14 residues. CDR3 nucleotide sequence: TGCGCCAGCAGCTTGTGGGACAGTACCTACGAGCAGTACTTC. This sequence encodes CASSLWDSTYEQYF.

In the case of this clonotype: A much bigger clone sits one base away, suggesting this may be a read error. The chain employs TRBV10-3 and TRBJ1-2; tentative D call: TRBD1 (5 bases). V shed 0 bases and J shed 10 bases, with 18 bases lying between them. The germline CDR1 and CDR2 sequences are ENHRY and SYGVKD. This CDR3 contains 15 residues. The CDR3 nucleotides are TGTGCCATCAGTGAGTCGAGCGGGCTCAGGGTAGACTACACCTTC. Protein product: CAISESSGLRVDYTF.

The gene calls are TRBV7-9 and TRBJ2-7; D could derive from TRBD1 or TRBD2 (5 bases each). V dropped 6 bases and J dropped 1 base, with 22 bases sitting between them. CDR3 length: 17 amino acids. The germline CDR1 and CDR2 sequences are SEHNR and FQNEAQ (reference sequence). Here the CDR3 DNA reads TGTGCCAGCAGTCCTCCCTCCGGGACGGTGAGTTCCTACGAGCAGTACTTC. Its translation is CASSPPSGTVSSYEQYF.

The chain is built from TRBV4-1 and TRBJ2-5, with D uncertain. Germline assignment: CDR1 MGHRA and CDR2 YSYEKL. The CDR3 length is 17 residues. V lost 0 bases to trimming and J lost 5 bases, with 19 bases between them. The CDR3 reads CASSQDPRSGQEETQYF. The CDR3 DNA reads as TGCGCCAGCAGCCAAGATCCTAGGTCAGGCCAAGAGGAGACCCAGTACTTC.